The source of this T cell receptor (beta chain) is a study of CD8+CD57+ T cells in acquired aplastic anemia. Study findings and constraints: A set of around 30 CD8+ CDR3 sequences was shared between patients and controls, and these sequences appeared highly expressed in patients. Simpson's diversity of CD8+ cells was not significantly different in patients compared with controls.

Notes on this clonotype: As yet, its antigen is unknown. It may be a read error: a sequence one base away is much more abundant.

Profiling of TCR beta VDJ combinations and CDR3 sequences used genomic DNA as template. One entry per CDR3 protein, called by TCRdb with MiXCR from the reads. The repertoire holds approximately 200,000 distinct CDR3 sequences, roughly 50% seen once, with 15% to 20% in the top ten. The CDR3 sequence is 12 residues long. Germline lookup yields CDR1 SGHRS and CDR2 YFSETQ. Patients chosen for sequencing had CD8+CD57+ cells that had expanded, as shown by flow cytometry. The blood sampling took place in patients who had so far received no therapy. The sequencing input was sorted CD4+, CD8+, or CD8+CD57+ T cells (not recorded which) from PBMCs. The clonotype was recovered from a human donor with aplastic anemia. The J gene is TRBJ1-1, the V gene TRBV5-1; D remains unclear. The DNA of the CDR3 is TGCGCCAGCAGCTTGGATAACACTGAAGCTTCCTTT. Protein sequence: CASSLDNTEASF.